The 14 T cell receptor beta chains reported below all come from one sample, sequenced in a study of T cell changes during pregnancy in multiple sclerosis. Using immunoSEQ multiplex PCR, the repertoire was profiled, and TCRdb retains in-frame clones only, with some absent. This table holds tens of thousands of clones, about 90% found once. The sample was CD4+ T cells from peripheral blood mononuclear cells, taken in the second trimester of pregnancy. The receptors here all came from a female donor with multiple sclerosis, enrolled in a pregnancy study.

The chain uses TRBV10-2 and TRBJ2-7, with no clear D. Trimming shortened V by 10 bases and J by 0 bases, and 13 bases separated the two germline ends. This CDR3 region has 13 residues. Per germline, CDR1 WSHSY and CDR2 SAAADI. CDR3 residues: CATAMTPSYEQYF. The CDR3 DNA reads as TGCGCCACCGCGATGACTCCCTCCTACGAGCAGTACTTC.

The DNA of the CDR3 is TGTGCCAGCTCACCCGATGGCCTAGTGACAGATACGCAGTATTTT. Its protein is CASSPDGLVTDTQYF. The V and J genes are TRBV18 and TRBJ2-3, with D unclear. Germline V gives CDR1 KGHSH, CDR2 LQKENI. The CDR3 spans 15 residues. Trimming shortened V by 3 bases and J by 3 bases, and 13 bases separated the two germline ends.

The chain employs TRBV7-6 and TRBJ1-3; D uncertain. There are 15 residues in the CDR3. The V end lost 2 bases, the J end lost 0 bases, and 8 bases lay between the germline ends. CDR1 is SGHVS, CDR2 FNYEAQ, per germline. The CDR3 coding sequence is TGTGCCAGCAGCTTACGGGAAAACTCTGGAAACACCATATATTTT. It specifies CASSLRENSGNTIYF.

The CDR3 DNA is TGTGCCAGCAGTTTGGGACAGGCCCTTACCGGGGAGCTGTTTTTT. This codes for CASSLGQALTGELFF. This chain uses TRBV27 with TRBJ2-2; the match to TRBD1 covers 8 bases. This CDR3 spans 15 amino acids. Germline V lookup: CDR1 MNHEY, CDR2 SMNVEV (reference sequence). The V and J ends lost 3 bases and 5 bases, in that order; junction bases with no gene match: 5.

J is TRBJ2-2 and V is TRBV18; no firm D call. V lost 6 bases to trimming and J lost 0 bases, with 5 bases between them. The V gene's germline CDR1 is KGHSH and CDR2 LQKENI. This CDR3 region has 13 residues. CDR3 coding DNA: TGTGCCAGCTCGGCGGCGAACACCGGGGAGCTGTTTTTT. Amino acid sequence: CASSAANTGELFF.

This sequence joins TRBV30 and TRBJ1-6; 8 positions match TRBD1. This CDR3 is 13 amino acids long. J lost 9 bases, V lost 1 base, and 2 bases had no gene match. Looked up from germline, CDR1 is GTSNPN and CDR2 is SVGIG (reference sequence). The CDR3 bases are TGTGCCTGGAGTGCCGACAGGGGTTCACCCCTCCACTTT. Amino acids: CAWSADRGSPLHF.

This chain connects TRBV19 to TRBJ1-1; 11 bases match TRBD1. V was clipped by 6 bases and J by 5 bases; unmatched bases: 5. The CDR3 sequence is 14 residues long. Germline V gene sequence: CDR1 LNHDA, CDR2 SQIVND (reference sequence). The CDR3 DNA reads TGTGCCAGTAGCAGGGACAGGGGGTTTACTGAAGCTTTCTTT. This translates into CASSRDRGFTEAFF. The complete variable domain, with remaining parts taken from reference TRBV19 and TRBJ1-1, reads DGGITQSPKYLFRKEGQNVTLSCEQNLNHDAMYWYRQDPGQGLRLIYYSQIVNDFQKGDIAEGYSVSREKKESFPLTVTSAQKNPTAFYLCASSRDRGFTEAFFGQGTRLTVV.

The CDR3 loop reads CASSLRGINSPLHF. CDR3 sequence (DNA): TGTGCCAGCAGCTTGAGGGGAATAAATTCACCCCTCCACTTT. This chain joins TRBV5-6 and TRBJ1-6; the D gene is possibly TRBD1 (5 bases). V was pared by 1 base and J by 7 bases, with 9 bases between. Germline V gives CDR1 SGHDT, CDR2 YYEEEE. This CDR3 is 14 amino acids long.

The genes are TRBV11-3 and TRBJ2-1, with 10 bases fitting TRBD2. This CDR3 contains 15 residues. CDR1 and CDR2 from the germline V gene are SGHNT and YENEEA. Germline trimming cut 1 base from V and 10 bases from J; bases unmatched to any gene: 7. The CDR3 nucleotides read TGTGCCAGCAGCTTAGGTTCTAGCGGGAGCGGCGAGCAGTTCTTC. Amino acid sequence: CASSLGSSGSGEQFF.

This clone came up once. The gene calls are TRBV7-8 and TRBJ1-2; perhaps TRBD1 as D (6 bases). Germline CDR1 SGHVS, CDR2 FQNEAQ. V was trimmed by 3 bases and J by 7 bases, leaving 18 bases between them. The CDR3 spans 15 residues. The CDR3 nucleotides read TGTGCCAGCAGCTTGGGGGCAGGGTTAGTCTTTGGCTACACCTTC. It codes for CASSLGAGLVFGYTF.

The chain uses TRBV5-1 and TRBJ2-3; a weak D match, TRBD1 (6 bases). CDR1 is SGHRS and CDR2 is YFSETQ in the germline V gene. The CDR3 spans 16 residues. Trimming pared 7 bases from V and 0 bases from J, leaving 18 bases between. CDR3 sequence (DNA): TGCGCCAGCCTGGCAGGGGCGAGACCTAGCACAGATACGCAGTATTTT. Translating gives CASLAGARPSTDTQYF.

This clone was counted a single time. The rearrangement joins TRBV5-1 to TRBJ2-1; D may be TRBD1 (6 bases). V lost 2 bases to trimming and J lost 4 bases, with 10 bases between them. CDR3 length: 14 amino acids. The V gene's germline CDR1 is SGHRS and CDR2 YFSETQ. Here the CDR3 DNA reads TGCGCCAGCAGCTTCCGGGACAAATACAATGAGCAGTTCTTC. Translated: CASSFRDKYNEQFF.

Only a few counts were recorded for this clone. The chain carries TRBV7-2 and TRBJ2-7; D possibly corresponds to TRBD2 (6 bases). The germline gives CDR1 SGHTA, CDR2 FQGNSA. The CDR3 contains 13 residues. The V gene lost 2 bases and the J gene lost 6 bases, with 11 bases spanning the gap. The CDR3 here is CASSLSWRAEQYF. The CDR3 bases are TGTGCCAGCAGCTTAAGTTGGAGGGCCGAGCAGTACTTC.

This clone is a singleton in its sample. The chain is built from TRBV19 and TRBJ2-1; D gene ambiguous. The germline V gene encodes CDR1 LNHDA and CDR2 SQIVND (reference sequence). The V and J ends lost 3 bases and 10 bases respectively, with 19 bases between them. This CDR3 has 15 residues. The CDR3 nucleotides are TGTGCCAGTAGTATGCCACAGCATACTTGGGCCGAGCAGTTCTTC. This sequence encodes CASSMPQHTWAEQFF.